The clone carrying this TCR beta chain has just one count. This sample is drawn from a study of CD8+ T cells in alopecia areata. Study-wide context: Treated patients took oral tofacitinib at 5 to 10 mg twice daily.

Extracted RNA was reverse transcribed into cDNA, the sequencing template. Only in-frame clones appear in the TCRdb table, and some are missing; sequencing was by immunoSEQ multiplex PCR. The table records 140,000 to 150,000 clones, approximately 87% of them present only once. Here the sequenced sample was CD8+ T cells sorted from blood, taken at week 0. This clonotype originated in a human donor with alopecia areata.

The CDR3 reads CAISESGETQYF. DNA of the CDR3: TGTGCCATCAGTGAGTCGGGGGAGACCCAGTACTTC. The chain is built from TRBV10-3 and TRBJ2-5; no reliable D call. This CDR3 has 12 residues. Trimming took off 0 bases at V and 5 bases at J, with 4 bases between the two ends. CDR1 and CDR2 (germline): ENHRY, SYGVKD.